This TCR beta chain comes out of a study of T-cell reconstitution after alpha-beta-depleted transplantation in children. As regards this clonotype: Its matching antigen is unknown.

Using unique molecular identifiers, the investigators prepared the TCRbeta library. MiXCR, applied by TCRdb to the PCR reads, yields one record per CDR3 protein. This sample has approximately 800,000 distinct CDR3 sequences, with roughly 15% found just once. Overall study findings and caveats: After transplant, high TCRbeta diversity at day 60 in some patients arose from surviving recipient T cells and thymic progenitors. It was reported that alpha-beta T cells came from several hundred expanded graft clones (about two months after transplant). Newly generated T cells supplied most T-cell counts and diversity one year post-transplant.

CDR3 length equals 15 residues. Germline CDR1 and CDR2: SGHRS and YFSETQ. Between the trimmed V and J ends, which lost 0 bases and 6 bases, there was a span of 13 bases. The chain is built from TRBV5-1 and TRBJ2-1; D possibly corresponds to TRBD2 (5 bases). Sequencing used PBMCs, mostly from graft donor cells, obtained 360 days after TCRalphabeta/CD19-depleted stem cell transplant. This clonotype was sampled from a male patient between 5 and 17 years old who had a stem cell transplant for acute lymphoblastic leukemia, so the T cells may come from the graft donor. In DNA, the CDR3 is TGCGCCAGCAGCTTGGGCTACGCCCGGGGCAATGAGCAGTTCTTC. It codes for CASSLGYARGNEQFF.